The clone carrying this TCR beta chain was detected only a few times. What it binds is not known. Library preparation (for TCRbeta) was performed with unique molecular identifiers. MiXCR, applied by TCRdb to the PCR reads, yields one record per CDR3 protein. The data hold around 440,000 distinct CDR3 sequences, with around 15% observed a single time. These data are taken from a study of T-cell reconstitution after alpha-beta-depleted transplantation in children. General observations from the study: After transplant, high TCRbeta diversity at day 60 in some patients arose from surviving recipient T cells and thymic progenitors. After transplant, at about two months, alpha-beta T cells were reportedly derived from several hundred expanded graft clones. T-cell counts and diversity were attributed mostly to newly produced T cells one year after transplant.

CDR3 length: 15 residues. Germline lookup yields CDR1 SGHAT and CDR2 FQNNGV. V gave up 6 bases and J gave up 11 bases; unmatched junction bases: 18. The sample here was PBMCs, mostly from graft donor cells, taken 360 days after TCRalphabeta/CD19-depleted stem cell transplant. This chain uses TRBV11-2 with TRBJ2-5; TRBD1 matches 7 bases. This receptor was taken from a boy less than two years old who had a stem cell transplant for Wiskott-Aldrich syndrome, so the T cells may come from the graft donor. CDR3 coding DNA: TGTGCCAGCAGTTATTTTCGGGTACAGGGGACCTGGCAGTACTTC. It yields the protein CASSYFRVQGTWQYF.